What follows are 27 T cell receptor beta chains derived from one specimen sequenced in a study of cytomegalovirus exposure and HLA in healthy donors. The PCR contained 60 Vbeta and 13 Jbeta primers. TCRdb keeps only in-frame clones here, not all; method: immunoSEQ multiplex PCR. The sample has tens of thousands of clones, about three quarters seen once. The sample consisted of PBMCs. All receptors come from a male donor in good health and CMV-seropositive.

The genes are TRBV23-1 and TRBJ1-1; tentatively, D is TRBD1 (6 bases). TRBV23-1 has ORF status, its function being uncertain. With 4 bases removed from V and 6 bases from J, the gap between germline ends came to 18 bases. This CDR3 spans 15 amino acids. The CDR3 loop reads CASSRRGRVRSEAFF. CDR3 nucleotides: TGCGCCAGCAGTCGCAGGGGAAGGGTAAGATCTGAAGCTTTCTTT.

CDR3 nucleotide sequence: TGCGCCAGCAGATCACTAGCGGGGGGGGGTAATGAGCAGTTCTTC. Translation gives CASRSLAGGGNEQFF. The chain joins TRBV10-2 to TRBJ2-1, with 13 bases fitting TRBD2. The CDR3 runs 15 residues. V shed 6 bases, J shed 7 bases, and the junction held 6 bases outside the gene matches. The germline gives CDR1 WSHSY, CDR2 SAAADI.

The chain couples TRBV5-6 to TRBJ2-7; 11 bases match TRBD2. Germline lookup yields CDR1 SGHDT and CDR2 YYEEEE. This CDR3 is 16 amino acids long. The V gene end was trimmed by 4 bases and the J gene end by 3 bases; junction bases not matched to a gene: 9. This chain's CDR3 is CASSPGPSGGSYEQYF. The DNA of the CDR3 is TGTGCCAGCAGCCCGGGGCCTAGCGGGGGGAGCTACGAGCAGTACTTC.

The rearrangement uses TRBV27 and TRBJ2-3; 8 bases map to TRBD2. Germline CDR1 is MNHEY and CDR2 is SMNVEV (reference sequence). This CDR3 has 18 amino acids. V was pared by 5 bases and J by 5 bases, with 18 bases of the junction left unmatched. CDR3 region: CASSRGRGVAGTVDTQYF. The CDR3 DNA is TGTGCCAGCAGTCGGGGGCGGGGAGTAGCGGGAACGGTAGATACGCAGTATTTT.

The chain employs TRBV6-6 and TRBJ2-5; D is possibly TRBD2 (7 bases). CDR1 MNHNY and CDR2 SVGAGI come from the germline V gene (reference sequence). This CDR3 region has 14 residues. Trimming cost V 8 bases and J 1 base, with 14 bases left between them. The CDR3 sequence: CASAWGGPQETQYF. Written as DNA, the CDR3 is TGTGCCAGCGCTTGGGGGGGGCCCCAAGAGACCCAGTACTTC.

The genes are TRBV5-1 and TRBJ2-5, with TRBD1 matching 8 bases. The CDR3 spans 14 residues. The V segment lost 3 bases and the J segment 5 bases; nucleotides outside the gene matches: 6. From germline, CDR1 is SGHRS and CDR2 YFSETQ. The DNA for the CDR3 is TGCGCCAGCAGCTCGACAGGGGCAGGGGAGACCCAGTACTTC. It translates to CASSSTGAGETQYF.

This clone was counted only a few times. The V gene is TRBV5-5, the J gene TRBJ1-4; possible D gene TRBD1, 5 bases. The V gene lost 1 base and the J gene lost 5 bases, with 9 bases spanning the gap. The CDR3 loop spans 14 amino acids. Germline V gene sequence: CDR1 SGHKS, CDR2 YYEKEE (reference sequence). DNA for the CDR3: TGTGCCAGCAGCTTGTACAGGCTAAATGAAAAACTGTTTTTT. As protein: CASSLYRLNEKLFF.

The gene calls are TRBV2 and TRBJ2-1; 8 bases align to TRBD2. The CDR3 has 15 residues. CDR1 and CDR2 from the germline V gene are SNHLY and FYNNEI. Trimming removed 7 bases from V and 9 bases from J; junction bases left unmatched: 14. CDR3 in DNA: TGTGCCAGCAACCCCGGGGGGGGACGATTCACTGAGCAGTTCTTC. It codes for CASNPGGGRFTEQFF.

This chain joins TRBV7-8 and TRBJ2-1; 9 nucleotides match TRBD2. The CDR3 sequence is 16 residues long. Per germline, CDR1 SGHVS and CDR2 FQNEAQ. V shed 3 bases, J shed 8 bases, and the junction held 11 bases outside the gene matches. CDR3 sequence: CASSLGIAGEVDEQFF. The CDR3 DNA sequence: TGTGCCAGCAGCTTGGGAATAGCGGGAGAGGTCGATGAGCAGTTCTTC.

The chain uses TRBV5-6 and TRBJ1-2; D gene ambiguous. V was trimmed by 5 bases and J by 4 bases, leaving 15 bases between them. Germline CDR1 is SGHDT and CDR2 is YYEEEE. The CDR3 spans 14 residues. In DNA form, the CDR3 reads TGTGCCAGCAGGTTAACCGGGTCCGTCTATGGCTACACCTTC. Its protein is CASRLTGSVYGYTF.

V gene TRBV5-1 combines with J gene TRBJ2-2; perhaps TRBD2 as D (6 bases). Trimming left V 6 bases short and J 0 bases short, with 12 bases between. This CDR3 is 15 amino acids long. The germline CDR1 and CDR2 sequences are SGHRS and YFSETQ. CDR3 in DNA: TGCGCCAGCAAGCCGGGACTGGCGAACACCGGGGAGCTGTTTTTT. It translates to CASKPGLANTGELFF.

The chain joins TRBV28 to TRBJ1-6, with TRBD1 matching over 10 bases. Germline loops: CDR1 MDHEN, CDR2 SYDVKM. The CDR3 has 16 amino acids. V was pared by 5 bases and J by 6 bases, with 7 bases of the junction left unmatched. This chain's CDR3 is CASSRQGAIGNSPLHF. DNA of the CDR3: TGTGCCAGCAGTAGACAGGGGGCGATTGGTAATTCACCCCTCCACTTT.

J is TRBJ2-2 and V is TRBV28; the match to TRBD1 covers 10 bases. Germline V gene sequence: CDR1 MDHEN, CDR2 SYDVKM. This CDR3 contains 16 residues. V trimming: 7 bases; J trimming: 5 bases; junction bases outside the gene matches: 10. The CDR3 nucleotides read TGTGCCAGCAAACGACAGGGGGCGGTAGGAACCGGGGAGCTGTTTTTT. Protein sequence: CASKRQGAVGTGELFF.

This clone was seen a handful of times. The chain has TRBV27 and TRBJ1-6; 9 bases agree with TRBD1. CDR1 is MNHEY and CDR2 is SMNVEV in the germline V gene (reference sequence). V lost 4 bases to trimming and J lost 10 bases; unmatched junction nucleotides: 5. The length of the CDR3 is 14 residues. The CDR3 here is CASSWGQGGSPLHF. CDR3 DNA sequence: TGTGCCAGCAGTTGGGGACAGGGAGGATCACCCCTCCACTTT.

This chain connects TRBV5-6 to TRBJ1-1; no reliable D call. The CDR3 consists of 11 residues. The V end was cut by 3 bases, the J end by 12 bases, with 12 bases between. Germline V gene sequence: CDR1 SGHDT, CDR2 YYEEEE. CDR3 coding DNA: TGTGCCAGCAGCTACCTAATAGAGACTTTCTTT. Translation: CASSYLIETFF.

The genes are TRBV2 and TRBJ1-1; D call uncertain. The CDR3 runs 13 residues. Germline-derived CDR1 and CDR2 are SNHLY and FYNNEI. V lost 11 bases to trimming and J lost 5 bases, with 18 bases between them. This CDR3 reads CAGSPEALTEAFF. In DNA form, the CDR3 reads TGTGCCGGCTCACCGGAGGCTTTGACTGAAGCTTTCTTT. Full variable domain (remainder filled in from reference TRBV2 and TRBJ1-1): EPEVTQTPSHQVTQMGQEVILRCVPISNHLYFYWYRQILGQKVEFLVSFYNNEISEKSEIFDDQFSVERPDGSNFTLKIRSTKLEDSAMYFCAGSPEALTEAFFGQGTRLTVV.

V gene TRBV5-1 combines with J gene TRBJ2-4; D might be TRBD2 (5 bases). V shed 5 bases and J shed 3 bases, with 21 bases lying between them. The CDR3 extends over 17 amino acids. The V gene's germline CDR1 is SGHRS and CDR2 YFSETQ. The CDR3 DNA reads as TGCGCCAGCAGTGTGGGATTGACTGAGGGCATCAAAAACATTCAGTACTTC. The encoded protein is CASSVGLTEGIKNIQYF.

The chain joins TRBV6-4 to TRBJ2-6; D not resolved. V was trimmed by 0 bases and J by 0 bases, leaving 6 bases between them. Germline V lookup: CDR1 MRHNA, CDR2 SNTAGT. CDR3 size: 16 residues. CDR3 DNA: TGTGCCAGCAGTGACTCGCAGGCCTCTGGGGCCAACGTCCTGACTTTC. Protein sequence: CASSDSQASGANVLTF.

This clone was observed a single time. The V gene is TRBV15, the J gene TRBJ2-5, with a possible D match to TRBD1 (6 bases). CDR1 is LNHNV, CDR2 YYDKDF, per germline (reference sequence). The V and J ends lost 3 bases and 0 bases respectively, with 11 bases between them. The CDR3 is 15 amino acids. CDR3 nucleotides: TGTGCCACCAGCAGGGCCTGGGACAACCAAGAGACCCAGTACTTC. Amino acid sequence: CATSRAWDNQETQYF.

V is TRBV30 and J is TRBJ1-6, with 8 bases lining up with TRBD1. CDR1 is GTSNPN, CDR2 SVGIG, per germline (reference sequence). The CDR3 has 15 residues. V lost 3 bases, J lost 6 bases, and 7 bases stayed unmatched. Here the CDR3 DNA reads TGTGCCTGGAGCCCAGGGGGCGTAGGTAATTCACCCCTCCACTTT. It encodes CAWSPGGVGNSPLHF.

The rearrangement links TRBV5-1 to TRBJ2-2; 8 bases align to TRBD1. CDR1 is SGHRS, CDR2 YFSETQ, per germline. CDR3 size: 19 residues. V was clipped by 4 bases and J by 1 base; unmatched bases: 15. The CDR3 nucleotides are TGCGCCAGCAGCCGCGTCCCTATACAGGACAGGGTGAACACCGGGGAGCTGTTTTTT. Translating gives CASSRVPIQDRVNTGELFF.

The V gene is TRBV5-4, the J gene TRBJ1-1; 7 bases are shared with TRBD1. This CDR3 comprises 15 residues. V lost 2 bases and J lost 7; bases outside the gene matches: 11. Germline-derived CDR1 and CDR2 are SGHNT and YYREEE (reference sequence). The CDR3 nucleotides are TGTGCCAGCAGCTTACCGCCGGGACAGCATAATGAAGCTTTCTTT. Protein sequence: CASSLPPGQHNEAFF. Full variable domain (rest looked up from reference TRBV5-4 and TRBJ1-1): ETGVTQSPTHLIKTRGQQVTLRCSSQSGHNTVSWYQQALGQGPQFIFQYYREEENGRGNFPPRFSGLQFPNYSSELNVNALELDDSALYLCASSLPPGQHNEAFFGQGTRLTVV.

V gene TRBV25-1 combines with J gene TRBJ2-7, with 10 positions matching TRBD1. The germline gives CDR1 MGHDK, CDR2 SYGVNS. Trimming cost V 4 bases and J 6 bases; bases outside gene matches: 3. The CDR3 covers 13 residues. The CDR3 DNA is TGTGCCAGCAGTGTAGGACAGGGGGTCGAGCAGTACTTC. Encoded protein: CASSVGQGVEQYF.

The V call is TRBV10-1, the J call TRBJ2-7; D not resolved. The CDR3 contains 12 residues. CDR1 and CDR2 from the germline V gene are WNHNN and SYGVQD (reference sequence). V shed 2 bases and J shed 2 bases, with 4 bases lying between them. The CDR3 here is CASSEGAYEQYF. For the CDR3, the DNA is TGCGCCAGCAGTGAGGGAGCCTACGAGCAGTACTTC.

This clone has just a few counts. The chain uses TRBV7-9 and TRBJ1-6; 7 positions agree with TRBD1. The CDR3 extends over 17 amino acids. Germline lookup yields CDR1 SEHNR and CDR2 FQNEAQ (reference sequence). Trimming at V came to 6 bases and at J to 11 bases, leaving 19 bases not matched to a gene. CDR3 nucleotide sequence: TGTGCCAGCAGTCCACCCGTGGAACAGGGGATGTGGGCACCCCTCCACTTT. Its protein product is CASSPPVEQGMWAPLHF.

V is TRBV27 and J is TRBJ2-2; weak D call: TRBD2 (5 bases). The CDR3 spans 14 residues. Germline CDR1 MNHEY, CDR2 SMNVEV (reference sequence). V lost 4 bases, J lost 7 bases, and 13 bases lay in between. For the CDR3, the DNA is TGTGCCAGCAGTTCCGGGAATTACGGCGGGGAGCTGTTTTTT. It translates to CASSSGNYGGELFF.

The count of this clone is one. J is TRBJ2-7 and V is TRBV10-3; 11 positions match TRBD1. V shed 6 bases and J 3 bases; nucleotides not matched to a gene: 4. There are 14 residues in the CDR3. Per germline, CDR1 ENHRY and CDR2 SYGVKD. The CDR3 loop is CAIRGQGGRYEQYF. The CDR3 bases are TGTGCCATCAGGGGACAGGGGGGCCGCTACGAGCAGTACTTC.